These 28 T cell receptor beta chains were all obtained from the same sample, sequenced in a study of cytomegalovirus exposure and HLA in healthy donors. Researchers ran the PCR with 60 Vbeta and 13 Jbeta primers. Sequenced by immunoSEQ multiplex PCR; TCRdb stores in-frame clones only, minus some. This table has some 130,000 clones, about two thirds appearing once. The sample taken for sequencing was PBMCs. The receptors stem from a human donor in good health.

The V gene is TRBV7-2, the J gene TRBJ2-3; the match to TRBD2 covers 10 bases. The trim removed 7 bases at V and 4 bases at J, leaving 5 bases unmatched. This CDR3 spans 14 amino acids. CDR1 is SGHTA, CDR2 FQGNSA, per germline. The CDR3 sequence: CASKRGGEADTQYF. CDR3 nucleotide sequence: TGTGCCAGCAAGCGGGGGGGCGAGGCAGATACGCAGTATTTT.

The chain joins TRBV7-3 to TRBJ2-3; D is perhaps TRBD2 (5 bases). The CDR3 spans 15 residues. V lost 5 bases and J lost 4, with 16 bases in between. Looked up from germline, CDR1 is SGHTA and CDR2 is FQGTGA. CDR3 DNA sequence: TGTGCCAGCAGCCTTGAGGGTTTGATCGCAGATACGCAGTATTTT. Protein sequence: CASSLEGLIADTQYF. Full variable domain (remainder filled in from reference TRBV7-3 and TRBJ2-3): GAGVSQTPSNKVTEKGKYVELRCDPISGHTALYWYRQSLGQGPEFLIYFQGTGAADDSGLPNDRFFAVRPEGSVSTLKIQRTERGDSAVYLCASSLEGLIADTQYFGPGTRLTVL.

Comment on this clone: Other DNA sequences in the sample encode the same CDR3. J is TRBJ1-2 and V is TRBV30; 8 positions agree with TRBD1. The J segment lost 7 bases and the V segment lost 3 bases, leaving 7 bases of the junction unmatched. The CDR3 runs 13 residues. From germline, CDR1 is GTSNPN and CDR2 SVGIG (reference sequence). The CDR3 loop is CAWSGDRRGGYTF. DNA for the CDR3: TGTGCCTGGAGCGGGGACAGGCGGGGTGGCTACACCTTC. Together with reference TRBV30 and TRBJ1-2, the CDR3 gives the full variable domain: SQTIHQWPATLVQPVGSPLSLECTVEGTSNPNLYWYRQAAGRGLQLLFYSVGIGQISSEVPQNLSASRPQDRQFILSSKKLLLSDSGFYLCAWSGDRRGGYTFGSGTRLTVV.

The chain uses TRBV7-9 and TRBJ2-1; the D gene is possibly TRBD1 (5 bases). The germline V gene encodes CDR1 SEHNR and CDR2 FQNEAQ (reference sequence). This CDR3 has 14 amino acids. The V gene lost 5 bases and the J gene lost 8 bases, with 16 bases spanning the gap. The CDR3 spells CASSPIVGPYEQFF. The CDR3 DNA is TGTGCCAGCAGCCCCATCGTGGGGCCCTATGAGCAGTTCTTC.

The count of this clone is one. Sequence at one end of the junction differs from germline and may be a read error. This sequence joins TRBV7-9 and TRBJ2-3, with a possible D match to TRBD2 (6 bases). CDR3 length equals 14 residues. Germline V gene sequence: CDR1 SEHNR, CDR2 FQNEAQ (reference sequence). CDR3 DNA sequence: TGTTCCAGCAGCTTGTGGGACTCCAAAGATACGCAGTATTTT. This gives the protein CSSSLWDSKDTQYF.

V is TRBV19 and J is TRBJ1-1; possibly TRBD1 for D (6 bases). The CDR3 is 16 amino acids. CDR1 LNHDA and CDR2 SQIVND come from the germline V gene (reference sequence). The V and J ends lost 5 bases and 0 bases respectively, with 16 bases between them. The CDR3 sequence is CASSPRQETMNTEAFF. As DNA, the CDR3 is TGTGCCAGTAGTCCCCGACAGGAGACGATGAACACTGAAGCTTTCTTT.

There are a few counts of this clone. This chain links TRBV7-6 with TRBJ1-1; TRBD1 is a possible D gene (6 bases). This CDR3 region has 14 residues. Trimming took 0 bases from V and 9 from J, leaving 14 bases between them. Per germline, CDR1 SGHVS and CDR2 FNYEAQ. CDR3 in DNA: TGTGCCAGCAGCTTAGCGGTGGGGCAGGGGAAAGCTTTCTTT. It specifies CASSLAVGQGKAFF.

Written as DNA, the CDR3 is TGTGCCTGGAGTGAGACAGGGGGATACACAGATACGCAGTATTTT. It encodes CAWSETGGYTDTQYF. The chain recombines TRBV30 with TRBJ2-3; 9 bases fit TRBD1. Per germline, CDR1 GTSNPN and CDR2 SVGIG (reference sequence). With 1 base clipped from V and 2 bases from J, the junction kept 4 bases outside the gene matches. The CDR3 runs to 15 residues.

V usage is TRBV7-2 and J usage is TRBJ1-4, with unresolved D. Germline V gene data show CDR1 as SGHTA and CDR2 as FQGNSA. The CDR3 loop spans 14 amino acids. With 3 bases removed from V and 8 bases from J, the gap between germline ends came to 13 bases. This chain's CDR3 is CASSFSHQNEKLFF. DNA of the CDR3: TGTGCCAGCAGCTTTAGTCACCAAAACGAAAAACTGTTTTTT. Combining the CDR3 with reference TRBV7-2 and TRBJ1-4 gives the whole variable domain GAGVSQSPSNKVTEKGKDVELRCDPISGHTALYWYRQSLGQGLEFLIYFQGNSAPDKSGLPSDRFSAERTGGSVSTLTIQRTQQEDSAVYLCASSFSHQNEKLFFGSGTQLSVL.

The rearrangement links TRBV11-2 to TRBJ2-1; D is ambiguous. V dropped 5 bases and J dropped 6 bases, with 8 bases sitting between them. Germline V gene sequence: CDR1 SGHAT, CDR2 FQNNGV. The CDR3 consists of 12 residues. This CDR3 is CASSPFRNEQFF. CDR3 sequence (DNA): TGTGCCAGCAGCCCCTTTCGCAATGAGCAGTTCTTC.

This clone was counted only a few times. CDR3 protein: CASRLLASGGEQFF. As DNA, the CDR3 is TGTGCCAGCAGGCTACTAGCGAGTGGTGGTGAGCAGTTCTTC. The chain employs TRBV27 and TRBJ2-1; 7 nucleotides align to TRBD2. V was clipped by 6 bases and J by 9 bases; unmatched bases: 11. Germline V CDR1 and CDR2: MNHEY, SMNVEV (reference sequence). The CDR3 contains 14 residues.

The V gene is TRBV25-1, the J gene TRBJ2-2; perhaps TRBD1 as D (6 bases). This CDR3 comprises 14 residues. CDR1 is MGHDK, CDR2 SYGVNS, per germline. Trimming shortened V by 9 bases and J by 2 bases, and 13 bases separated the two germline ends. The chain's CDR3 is CASSLGQNTGELFF. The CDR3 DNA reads TGTGCCAGTTCTCTGGGACAAAACACCGGGGAGCTGTTTTTT. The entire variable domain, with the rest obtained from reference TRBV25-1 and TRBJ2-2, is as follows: EADIYQTPRYLVIGTGKKITLECSQTMGHDKMYWYQQDPGMELHLIHYSYGVNSTEKGDLSSESTVSRIRTEHFPLTLESARPSHTSQYLCASSLGQNTGELFFGEGSRLTVL.

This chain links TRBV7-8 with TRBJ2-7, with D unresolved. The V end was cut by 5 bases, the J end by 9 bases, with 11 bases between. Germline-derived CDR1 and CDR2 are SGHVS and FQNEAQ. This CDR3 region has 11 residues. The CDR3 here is CASSREVGQYF. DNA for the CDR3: TGTGCCAGCAGCCGCGAGGTCGGGCAGTACTTC.

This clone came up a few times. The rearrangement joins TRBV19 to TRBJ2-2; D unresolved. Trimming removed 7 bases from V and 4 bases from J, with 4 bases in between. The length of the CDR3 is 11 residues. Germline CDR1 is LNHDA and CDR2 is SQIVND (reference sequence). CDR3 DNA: TGTGCCAGTACCGTCACCGGGGAGCTGTTTTTT. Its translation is CASTVTGELFF.

The CDR3 reads CASSRTTGGESQNIQYF. The CDR3 nucleotides read TGTGCCAGCAGTCGTACAACCGGGGGGGAAAGTCAAAACATTCAGTACTTC. The rearrangement links TRBV2 to TRBJ2-4, with TRBD2 matching 8 bases. CDR3 length: 17 residues. J gave up 5 bases and V 5 bases, and 14 bases lay outside the gene matches. The germline V gene has CDR1 SNHLY and CDR2 FYNNEI.

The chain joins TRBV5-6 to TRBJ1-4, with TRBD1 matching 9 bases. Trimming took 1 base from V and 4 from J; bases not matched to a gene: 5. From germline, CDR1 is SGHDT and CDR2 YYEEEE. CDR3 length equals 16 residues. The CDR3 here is CASSLRTGARNEKLFF. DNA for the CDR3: TGTGCCAGCAGCTTGCGGACAGGGGCTCGTAATGAAAAACTGTTTTTT. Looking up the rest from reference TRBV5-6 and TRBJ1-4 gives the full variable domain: DAGVTQSPTHLIKTRGQQVTLRCSPKSGHDTVSWYQQALGQGPQFIFQYYEEEERQRGNFPDRFSGHQFPNYSSELNVNALLLGDSALYLCASSLRTGARNEKLFFGSGTQLSVL.

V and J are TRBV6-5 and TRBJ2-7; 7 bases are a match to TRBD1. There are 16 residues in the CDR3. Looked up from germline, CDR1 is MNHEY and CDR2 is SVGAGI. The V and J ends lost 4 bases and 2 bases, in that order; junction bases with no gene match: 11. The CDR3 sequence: CASSSIIGGPTYEQYF. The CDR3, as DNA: TGTGCCAGCAGTTCTATAATAGGGGGCCCTACCTACGAGCAGTACTTC.

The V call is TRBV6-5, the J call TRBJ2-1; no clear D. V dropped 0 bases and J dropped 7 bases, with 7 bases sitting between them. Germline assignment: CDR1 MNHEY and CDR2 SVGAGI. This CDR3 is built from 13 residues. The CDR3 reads CASSYSAVNEQFF. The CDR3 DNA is TGTGCCAGCAGTTACTCGGCAGTTAATGAGCAGTTCTTC.

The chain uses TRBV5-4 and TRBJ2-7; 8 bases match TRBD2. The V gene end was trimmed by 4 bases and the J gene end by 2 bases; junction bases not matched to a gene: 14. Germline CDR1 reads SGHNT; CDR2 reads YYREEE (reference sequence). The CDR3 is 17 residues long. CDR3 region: CASSPPGVAGFTYEQYF. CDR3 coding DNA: TGTGCCAGCAGCCCTCCAGGGGTAGCGGGGTTTACCTACGAGCAGTACTTC. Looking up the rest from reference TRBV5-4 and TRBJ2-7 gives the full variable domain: ETGVTQSPTHLIKTRGQQVTLRCSSQSGHNTVSWYQQALGQGPQFIFQYYREEENGRGNFPPRFSGLQFPNYSSELNVNALELDDSALYLCASSPPGVAGFTYEQYFGPGTRLTVT.

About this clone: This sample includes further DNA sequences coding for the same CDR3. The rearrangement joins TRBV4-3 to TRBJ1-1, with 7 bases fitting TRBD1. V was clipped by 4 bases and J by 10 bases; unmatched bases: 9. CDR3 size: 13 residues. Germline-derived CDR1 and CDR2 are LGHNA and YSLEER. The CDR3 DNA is TGCGCCAGCAGCCTAGGCCTACAGGGGAGAGCTTTCTTT. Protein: CASSLGLQGRAFF.

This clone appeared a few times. DNA of the CDR3: TGCGCCAGCAGCCAGCATGAGGTCGCTAGCGGGAACAATGAGCAGTTCTTC. It codes for CASSQHEVASGNNEQFF. The chain is built from TRBV5-1 and TRBJ2-1; TRBD2 aligns across 9 bases. The CDR3 length is 17 residues. Germline trimming cut 4 bases from V and 5 bases from J; bases unmatched to any gene: 13. Germline V gives CDR1 SGHRS, CDR2 YFSETQ.

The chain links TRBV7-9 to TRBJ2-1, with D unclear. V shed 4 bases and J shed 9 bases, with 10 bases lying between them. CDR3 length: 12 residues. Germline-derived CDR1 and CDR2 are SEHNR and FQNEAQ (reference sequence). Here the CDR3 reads CASSSQDSEQFF. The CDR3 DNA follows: TGTGCCAGCAGCTCGCAGGATAGTGAGCAGTTCTTC. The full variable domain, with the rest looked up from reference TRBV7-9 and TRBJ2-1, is DTGVSQNPRHKITKRGQNVTFRCDPISEHNRLYWYRQTLGQGPEFLTYFQNEAQLEKSRLLSDRFSAERPKGSFSTLEIQRTEQGDSAMYLCASSSQDSEQFFGPGTRLTVL.

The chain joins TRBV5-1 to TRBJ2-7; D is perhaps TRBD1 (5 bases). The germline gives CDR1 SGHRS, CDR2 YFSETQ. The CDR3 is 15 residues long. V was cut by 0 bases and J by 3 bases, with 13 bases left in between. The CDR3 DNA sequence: TGCGCCAGCAGCTTGGCGCAGGGTATCCACTACGAGCAGTACTTC. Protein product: CASSLAQGIHYEQYF.

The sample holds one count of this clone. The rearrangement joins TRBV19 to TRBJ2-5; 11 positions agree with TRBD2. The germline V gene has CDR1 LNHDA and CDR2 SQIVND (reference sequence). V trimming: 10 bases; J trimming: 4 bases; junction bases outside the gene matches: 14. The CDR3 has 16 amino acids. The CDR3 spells CATRDWGTSGRETQYF. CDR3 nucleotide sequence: TGTGCCACGAGGGATTGGGGGACTAGCGGCAGAGAGACCCAGTACTTC.

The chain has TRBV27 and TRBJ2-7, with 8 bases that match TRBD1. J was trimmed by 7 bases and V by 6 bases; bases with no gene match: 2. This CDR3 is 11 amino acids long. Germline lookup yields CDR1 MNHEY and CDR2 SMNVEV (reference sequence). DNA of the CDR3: TGTGCCAGCAGCCAGGGGGCGGAGCAGTACTTC. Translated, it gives CASSQGAEQYF.

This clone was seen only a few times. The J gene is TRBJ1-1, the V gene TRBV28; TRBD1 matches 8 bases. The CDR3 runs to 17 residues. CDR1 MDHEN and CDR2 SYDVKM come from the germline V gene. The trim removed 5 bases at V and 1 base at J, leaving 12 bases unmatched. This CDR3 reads CASSPPAVQGGNTEAFF. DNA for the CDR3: TGTGCCAGCAGTCCCCCCGCAGTACAGGGGGGGAACACTGAAGCTTTCTTT.

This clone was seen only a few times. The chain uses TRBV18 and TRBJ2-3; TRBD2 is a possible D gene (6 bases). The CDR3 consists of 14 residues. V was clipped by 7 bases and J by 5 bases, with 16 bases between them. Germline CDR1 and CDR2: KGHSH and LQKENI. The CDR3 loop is CASYPGVERDTQYF. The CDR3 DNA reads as TGTGCCAGCTACCCGGGAGTAGAGAGAGATACGCAGTATTTT.

The CDR3 region has the DNA TGTGCCAGCAGCTTGGGGGGACAGGGACTTAATGAAAAACTGTTTTTT. Translated: CASSLGGQGLNEKLFF. This chain uses TRBV5-4 with TRBJ1-4; 9 bases align to TRBD1. CDR3 length: 16 residues. Germline V CDR1 and CDR2: SGHNT, YYREEE (reference sequence). Unmatched junction bases numbered 4, after V lost 0 bases and J lost 4 bases.